The 25 T cell receptor beta chains in this list originate from one sample, sequenced in a study of blood T cells in healthy people across ages. For the second PCR, which ran for about 7 to 11 cycles, a sample-barcoded 5' primer and a J-beta primer mix were used. TCRdb re-derived calls from the 5' RACE reads in MiXCR, one entry per CDR3 protein. This table has hundreds of thousands of distinct CDR3 sequences, around 68% appearing once. Sequencing input: blood. The source of these receptors is a man aged 30 to 45 in good health.

The sample holds one count of this clonotype. The chain combines TRBV6-5 with TRBJ1-4; no clear D gene. V lost 6 bases and J 0 bases, leaving 8 bases between the germline ends. The germline V gene encodes CDR1 MNHEY and CDR2 SVGAGI. This CDR3 spans 14 amino acids. The CDR3 coding sequence is TGTGCCAGCAGGTACATGACAACTAATGAAAAACTGTTTTTT. Residues: CASRYMTTNEKLFF.

Written as DNA, the CDR3 is TGTGCCAGCAGCTTAGGGCGGGCCCCGAGGTCCGAGCAGTACTTC. This gives the protein CASSLGRAPRSEQYF. J is TRBJ2-5 and V is TRBV7-2; D is possibly TRBD2 (5 bases). The J call could be wrong; TRBJ2-7 is a better fit for the DNA end. Germline V CDR1 and CDR2: SGHTA, FQGNSA. This CDR3 region has 15 residues.

The chain links TRBV28 to TRBJ1-5; no firm D call. This CDR3 is built from 11 residues. V lost 5 bases and J lost 5, with 4 bases in between. CDR1 is MDHEN and CDR2 is SYDVKM in the germline V gene. The CDR3 DNA reads as TGTGCCAGCAGTACCCATCAGCCCCAGCATTTT. Amino acids: CASSTHQPQHF. Looking up the rest from reference TRBV28 and TRBJ1-5 gives the full variable domain: DVKVTQSSRYLVKRTGEKVFLECVQDMDHENMFWYRQDPGLGLRLIYFSYDVKMKEKGDIPEGYSVSREKKERFSLILESASTNQTSMYLCASSTHQPQHFGDGTRLSIL.

The chain couples TRBV6-6 to TRBJ2-3; D unclear. Germline V gene lookup returns CDR1 MNHNY and CDR2 SVGAGI (reference sequence). The CDR3 extends over 13 amino acids. The ends were cut back, 8 bases at V and 4 bases at J, with 13 bases in the middle. Here the CDR3 DNA reads TGTGCCAGCCTCGGGTCTACGGCAGATACGCAGTATTTT. The encoded protein is CASLGSTADTQYF.

This chain connects TRBV7-3 to TRBJ2-1; no reliable D call. This CDR3 has 14 residues. The germline CDR1 and CDR2 sequences are SGHTA and FQGTGA. V was shortened by 3 bases and J by 10 bases, with 16 bases between the two germline ends. This CDR3 reads CASSFYPLVDEQFF. In nucleotides, the CDR3 is TGTGCCAGCAGCTTCTACCCATTAGTGGACGAGCAGTTCTTC. The complete variable domain, with remaining parts taken from reference TRBV7-3 and TRBJ2-1, reads GAGVSQTPSNKVTEKGKYVELRCDPISGHTALYWYRQSLGQGPEFLIYFQGTGAADDSGLPNDRFFAVRPEGSVSTLKIQRTERGDSAVYLCASSFYPLVDEQFFGPGTRLTVL.

This clonotype has only one observation. V usage is TRBV28 and J usage is TRBJ2-5; tentatively, D is TRBD1 (5 bases). Deletions cut 5 bases from V and 5 bases from J, with 24 bases between. The CDR3 runs 17 residues. Looked up from germline, CDR1 is MDHEN and CDR2 is SYDVKM. In nucleotides, the CDR3 is TGTGCCAGCAGTACCTCGGGCAGGGCACACCCGTGGGAGACCCAGTACTTC. This sequence encodes CASSTSGRAHPWETQYF.

The gene calls are TRBV15 and TRBJ1-2; D is possibly TRBD1 (6 bases). The germline CDR1 and CDR2 sequences are LNHNV and YYDKDF (reference sequence). V lost 3 bases, J lost 7 bases, and 21 bases lay in between. This CDR3 comprises 16 residues. CDR3 bases: TGTGCCACCAGCAGTGGCCCCCCGGCGGGGGCGCTTGGCTACACCTTC. Translation: CATSSGPPAGALGYTF.

This clonotype was counted a few times. The chain carries TRBV9 and TRBJ1-4; D perhaps matches TRBD1 (5 bases). With 4 bases removed from V and 8 bases from J, the gap between germline ends came to 15 bases. CDR1 and CDR2 from the germline V gene are SGDLS and YYNGEE. This CDR3 comprises 14 residues. The CDR3, as DNA: TGTGCCAGCAGCATGGGACGGAATGCGGAAAAACTGTTTTTT. Translating gives CASSMGRNAEKLFF.

The chain has TRBV20-1 and TRBJ2-7; D is unclear. This CDR3 has 12 residues. V dropped 1 base and J dropped 3 bases, with 7 bases sitting between them. Germline V lookup: CDR1 DFQATT, CDR2 SNEGSKA (reference sequence). CDR3 protein: CSARGSHYEQYF. The CDR3 coding sequence is TGCAGTGCTAGAGGTTCTCACTACGAGCAGTACTTC.

The chain has TRBV5-1 and TRBJ2-3; D is perhaps TRBD2 (6 bases). There are 14 residues in the CDR3. V gave up 0 bases and J gave up 4 bases, with 9 bases separating them. Germline assignment: CDR1 SGHRS and CDR2 YFSETQ. The CDR3 sequence: CASSLEGGADTQYF. CDR3 in DNA: TGCGCCAGCAGCTTGGAGGGAGGAGCAGATACGCAGTATTTT.

The chain combines TRBV15 with TRBJ1-6, with D maybe TRBD1 (5 bases). The V end lost 0 bases, the J end lost 14 bases, and 17 bases lay between the germline ends. This CDR3 contains 15 residues. Per germline, CDR1 LNHNV and CDR2 YYDKDF (reference sequence). CDR3 sequence: CATSRDRSTGGTLHF. Here the CDR3 DNA reads TGTGCCACCAGCAGAGATCGATCGACCGGGGGGACCCTCCACTTT.

This chain uses TRBV5-6 with TRBJ1-6, with D unclear. CDR1 is SGHDT and CDR2 is YYEEEE in the germline V gene. V lost 3 bases, J lost 13 bases, and 11 bases lay in between. This CDR3 is 12 amino acids long. CDR3 amino acids: CASSSERSPLHF. CDR3 DNA sequence: TGTGCCAGCAGCTCCGAACGTTCGCCCCTCCACTTT.

This chain links TRBV20-1 with TRBJ2-4; D is possibly TRBD2 (7 bases). The closer fit of TRBJ2-7 to the DNA end suggests the J call may be wrong. Germline-derived CDR1 and CDR2 are DFQATT and SNEGSKA (reference sequence). The CDR3 contains 16 residues. The CDR3 sequence: CSARESRGGGLYEQYF. DNA of the CDR3: TGCAGTGCTAGGGAATCGAGGGGCGGGGGCTTATACGAGCAGTACTTC.

The table lists this clonotype with many counts. This chain's CDR3 is CSVVRGGGYEQYF. CDR3 sequence (DNA): TGCAGCGTTGTTCGCGGGGGAGGCTACGAGCAGTACTTC. The chain carries TRBV29-1 and TRBJ2-7; 7 nucleotides match TRBD2. V gave up 4 bases and J gave up 3 bases; unmatched junction bases: 6. Looked up from germline, CDR1 is SQVTM and CDR2 is ANQGSEA. The CDR3 is 13 residues long.

J is TRBJ2-5 and V is TRBV7-2; possible D gene TRBD1, 5 bases. The J call is uncertain, as TRBJ2-7 better fits the DNA end. This CDR3 has 15 residues. Germline V lookup: CDR1 SGHTA, CDR2 FQGNSA. The CDR3 DNA reads as TGTGCCAGCAGCTTAGATTGGGGCCAAAATTACGAGCAGTACTTC. Its translation is CASSLDWGQNYEQYF.

The V gene is TRBV15, the J gene TRBJ2-3; D gene unclear. This CDR3 has 12 residues. With 2 bases removed from V and 5 bases from J, the gap between germline ends came to 5 bases. Germline V gene lookup returns CDR1 LNHNV and CDR2 YYDKDF (reference sequence). CDR3 sequence (DNA): TGTGCCACCAGCAGATTGGGAGATACGCAGTATTTT. Translating gives CATSRLGDTQYF.

The genes are TRBV5-1 and TRBJ1-2, with 7 bases aligning to TRBD1. Looked up from germline, CDR1 is SGHRS and CDR2 is YFSETQ. This CDR3 spans 14 amino acids. The V and J ends lost 0 bases and 4 bases, in that order; junction bases with no gene match: 3. The CDR3 nucleotides are TGCGCCAGCAGCTTGGAGGGACAGTCCTATGGCTACACCTTC. Residues: CASSLEGQSYGYTF.

This clonotype was seen once. The chain has TRBV27 and TRBJ1-2; D is unclear. Germline assignment: CDR1 MNHEY and CDR2 SMNVEV (reference sequence). V was trimmed by 3 bases and J by 8 bases, leaving 19 bases between them. CDR3 length: 15 amino acids. In DNA, the CDR3 is TGTGCCAGCAGTTTCTCCCAAGGAGCCGACGTGGGCTACACCTTC. As protein: CASSFSQGADVGYTF.

This chain links TRBV9 with TRBJ2-3; 9 bases are a match to TRBD2. V lost 0 bases and J lost 5; bases outside the gene matches: 7. The CDR3 loop spans 16 amino acids. Germline-derived CDR1 and CDR2 are SGDLS and YYNGEE. CDR3 sequence: CASSVVEAGGRDTQYF. CDR3 coding DNA: TGTGCCAGCAGCGTAGTGGAAGCGGGGGGACGAGATACGCAGTATTTT.

The chain combines TRBV4-1 with TRBJ1-6, with D unresolved. With 4 bases removed from V and 8 bases from J, the gap between germline ends came to 15 bases. Germline V CDR1 and CDR2: MGHRA, YSYEKL. There are 15 residues in the CDR3. The CDR3 DNA is TGCGCCAGCAGCCGGACTTCGGACGGGGATTCACCCCTCCACTTT. The encoded protein is CASSRTSDGDSPLHF.

This clonotype was counted between two and nine times. The rearrangement joins TRBV12-3 or TRBV12-4 to TRBJ2-1; the match to TRBD2 covers 11 bases. The CDR3 runs to 16 residues. V lost 0 bases to trimming and J lost 9 bases; unmatched junction nucleotides: 7. Here the CDR3 reads CASSLAQTSGAGEQFF. CDR3 bases: TGTGCCAGCAGTTTAGCGCAGACTAGCGGGGCCGGTGAGCAGTTCTTC.

This rearrangement joins TRBV20-1 to TRBJ2-5; weak D call: TRBD1 (5 bases). V dropped 3 bases and J dropped 5 bases, with 13 bases sitting between them. Germline assignment: CDR1 DFQATT and CDR2 SNEGSKA (reference sequence). CDR3 length equals 13 residues. The CDR3 nucleotides are TGCAGTGCTAGGCAGCTAGGGGTGGAGACCCAGTACTTC. It yields the protein CSARQLGVETQYF.

J is TRBJ2-1 and V is TRBV12-3 or TRBV12-4, with 7 nucleotides matching TRBD2. The CDR3 covers 15 residues. The V and J ends lost 5 bases and 6 bases, in that order; junction bases with no gene match: 10. The CDR3 DNA is TGTGCCAGCAGTGGGGGGGGGAGGTCTGGCAATGAGCAGTTCTTC. Residues: CASSGGGRSGNEQFF.

The chain joins TRBV7-2 to TRBJ2-1, with TRBD1 as a possible D gene (9 bases). CDR3 length: 16 residues. CDR1 is SGHTA and CDR2 is FQGNSA in the germline V gene. Trimming shortened V by 5 bases and J by 4 bases, and 18 bases separated the two germline ends. For the CDR3, the DNA is TGTGCCAGCAGCCCCCGGGGGGGACAGGGTTACAATGAGCAGTTCTTC. Its translation: CASSPRGGQGYNEQFF.

The genes are TRBV7-6 and TRBJ2-1; 9 bases fit TRBD2. The CDR3 is 17 amino acids. Trimming at V came to 1 base and at J to 6 bases, leaving 10 bases not matched to a gene. The germline V gene has CDR1 SGHVS and CDR2 FNYEAQ. CDR3 region: CASSLVGGGAWSNEQFF. DNA of the CDR3: TGTGCCAGCAGCTTAGTGGGCGGGGGGGCCTGGAGCAATGAGCAGTTCTTC.